Here is one T cell receptor beta chain with its context. No antigen is known for it. This entry comes from a study of cytomegalovirus exposure and HLA in healthy donors. PCR used 60 Vbeta primers and 13 Jbeta primers. Clones were sequenced by immunoSEQ multiplex PCR, and TCRdb holds only the in-frame ones, with some missing. The sample shows some 91,000 clones, more than 75% of them seen only once. General study results and limits: A link between a missense DCLRE1C variant and TCR beta V- and J-gene trimming emerged from a later analysis. For cytomegalovirus status, the classifier reportedly gave diagnoses with high specificity and sensitivity. In most subjects, TCR beta sequences reportedly gave accurate predictions of HLA-A and HLA-B alleles.

The trim removed 4 bases at V and 6 bases at J, leaving 10 bases unmatched. Germline V CDR1 and CDR2: SGHDT, YYEEEE. The CDR3 loop spans 15 amino acids. The TCR comes from an older woman in good health and CMV-seronegative. The chain recombines TRBV5-6 with TRBJ2-1; TRBD2 matches at 7 bases. The sample taken for sequencing was PBMCs. The CDR3 DNA is TGTGCCAGCAGCGACGGATTGGGGGGGGTCAATGAGCAGTTCTTC. It yields the protein CASSDGLGGVNEQFF.